This TCR beta chain originates from a study of early T cells in non-severe SARS-CoV-2 infection. In TCRdb, the 5' RACE reads were re-called with MiXCR into one record per CDR3 protein. Here the sample spans approximately 74,000 distinct CDR3 sequences, 11% to 15% being singletons. In germline, CDR1 is LNHDA, CDR2 SQIVND (reference sequence). V gave up 5 bases and J gave up 9 bases; unmatched junction bases: 9. The CDR3 is 13 amino acids. The TCR originated in an adult who was a healthcare worker with PCR-confirmed SARS-CoV-2 infection or an uninfected control (not recorded which). The sample taken for sequencing was whole blood. The J gene is TRBJ2-7, the V gene TRBV19, with TRBD2 matching 8 bases. The CDR3 loop reads CASSASGGRGQYF. The DNA of the CDR3 is TGTGCCAGTAGTGCCTCGGGGGGGCGCGGGCAGTACTTC.